This T cell receptor beta chain emerged from a study of blood T cell repertoires in COVID-19. As for the study in general: COVID-19 samples from acute and convalescent phases originated in the United States, Italy and Spain. PBMCs, B-cell-depleted T cells, or T cells were the source of the cDNA or gDNA that made up the material.

This CDR3 contains 12 residues. Germline-derived CDR1 and CDR2 are MNHEY and SVGAGI. The ends were cut back, 7 bases at V and 2 bases at J, with 5 bases in the middle. In the source study's methods: Counts of nucleated cells, estimated from reference gene primer amplification, were obtained. Data came from immunoSEQ multiplex PCR; TCRdb stores just in-frame clones and leaves some out. Clone size and the V and J calls come from that table; the DNA yielded D and trimming. The data contain 20,000 to 30,000 clones, 85% to 95% of them singletons. This clonotype was sampled from a woman aged 45 to 65 with active COVID-19. Sequencing used peripheral blood. The rearrangement joins TRBV6-5 to TRBJ1-4; the D is unclear. CDR3 nucleotide sequence: TGTGCCAGCACACAGACTAATGAAAAACTGTTTTTT. Its translation: CASTQTNEKLFF.